A single sample is the source of the 4 T cell receptor beta chains below, sequenced in a study of blood T cell repertoires in COVID-19. Sequencing used immunoSEQ multiplex PCR; TCRdb keeps in-frame clones, though not all of them. This table has 150,000 to 200,000 clones, 80% to 90% appearing once. The sample taken for sequencing was peripheral blood. The receptors stem from a man aged 55 to 70 with acute or convalescent COVID-19.

This chain links TRBV30 with TRBJ1-2; perhaps TRBD1 as D (6 bases). The V and J ends lost 5 bases and 5 bases respectively, with 21 bases between them. Germline CDR1 is GTSNPN and CDR2 is SVGIG (reference sequence). The CDR3 consists of 15 residues. The chain's CDR3 is CAWGGVSTGSYGYTF. CDR3 in DNA: TGTGCCTGGGGGGGGGTTTCGACAGGTTCTTATGGCTACACCTTC.

This chain joins TRBV3-1 (or the pseudogene TRBV3-2) and TRBJ2-1, with D perhaps matching TRBD2 (6 bases). V lost 4 bases and J 6 bases, leaving 13 bases between the germline ends. The CDR3 sequence is 14 residues long. Germline values: CDR1 LGHDT, CDR2 YNNKEL (reference sequence). CDR3 nucleotide sequence: TGTGCCAGCAGCCGCCAGGCGGGAACCAATGAGCAGTTCTTC. The encoded protein is CASSRQAGTNEQFF.

This chain connects TRBV28 to TRBJ1-1; possibly TRBD1 for D (5 bases). The CDR3 spans 14 residues. Germline CDR1 and CDR2: MDHEN and SYDVKM. Between the trimmed V and J ends, which lost 5 bases and 4 bases, there was a span of 14 bases. The CDR3 sequence is CASSLQPGGTEAFF. In nucleotides, the CDR3 is TGTGCCAGCAGTCTACAGCCCGGGGGCACTGAAGCTTTCTTT. Variable domain in full (rest from reference TRBV28 and TRBJ1-1): DVKVTQSSRYLVKRTGEKVFLECVQDMDHENMFWYRQDPGLGLRLIYFSYDVKMKEKGDIPEGYSVSREKKERFSLILESASTNQTSMYLCASSLQPGGTEAFFGQGTRLTVV.

CDR3 coding DNA: TGCGCCAGCAGTCCTGGGACAGGGGGCAGGCAGTACTTC. Encoded protein: CASSPGTGGRQYF. The rearrangement uses TRBV5-1 and TRBJ2-7, with 12 bases aligning to TRBD1. This CDR3 spans 13 amino acids. Germline CDR1 and CDR2: SGHRS and YFSETQ. The V and J ends lost 5 bases and 9 bases, in that order; junction bases with no gene match: 6.